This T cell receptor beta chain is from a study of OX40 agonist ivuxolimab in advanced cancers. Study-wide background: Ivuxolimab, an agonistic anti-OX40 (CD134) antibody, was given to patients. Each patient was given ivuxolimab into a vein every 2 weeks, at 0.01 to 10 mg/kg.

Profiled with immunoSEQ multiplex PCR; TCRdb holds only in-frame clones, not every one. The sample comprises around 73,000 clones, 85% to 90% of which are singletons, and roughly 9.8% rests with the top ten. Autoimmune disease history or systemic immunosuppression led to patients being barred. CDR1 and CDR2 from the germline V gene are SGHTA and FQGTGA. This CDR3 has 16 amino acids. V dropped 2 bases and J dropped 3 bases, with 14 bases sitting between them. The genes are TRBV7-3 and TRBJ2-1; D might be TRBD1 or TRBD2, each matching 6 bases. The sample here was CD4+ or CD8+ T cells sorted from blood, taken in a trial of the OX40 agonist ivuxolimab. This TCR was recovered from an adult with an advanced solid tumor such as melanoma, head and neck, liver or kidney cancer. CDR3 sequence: CASSLAGGLDYNEQFF. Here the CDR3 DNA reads TGTGCCAGCAGCTTAGCCGGGGGCTTGGACTACAATGAGCAGTTCTTC. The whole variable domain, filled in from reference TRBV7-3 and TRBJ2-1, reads GAGVSQTPSNKVTEKGKYVELRCDPISGHTALYWYRQSLGQGPEFLIYFQGTGAADDSGLPNDRFFAVRPEGSVSTLKIQRTERGDSAVYLCASSLAGGLDYNEQFFGPGTRLTVL.